The subject of this entry is one TCR beta chain. V was pared by 3 bases and J by 0 bases, with 6 bases between. This CDR3 comprises 13 residues. Germline V CDR1 and CDR2: GTSNPN, SVGIG (reference sequence). The data derive from a study of blood T cell repertoires in COVID-19. In the study overall: Sites across the United States, Italy and Spain contributed samples from acute and convalescent COVID-19. T cells, B-cell-depleted T cells, or PBMCs supplied cDNA or gDNA.

In the authors' methods: Cell counts per sample came from amplifying reference gene primers. Libraries were prepared by immunoSEQ multiplex PCR; TCRdb keeps only in-frame clonotypes and omits some of them. V and J calls and clone size are those listed in that table; D and trimming were worked out from the DNA. The sample comprises 250,000 or so clones, about 91% of which are singletons, and roughly 4.8% rests with the top ten. Sequencing input: peripheral blood. The genes are TRBV30 and TRBJ1-5; D remains ambiguous. The source is a woman in her thirties or forties who had recovered from COVID-19. The CDR3, as DNA: TGTGCCTGGAGCGCAGATAGCAATCAGCCCCAGCATTTT. It is translated as CAWSADSNQPQHF.